This T cell receptor beta chain was identified in a study of cytomegalovirus exposure and HLA in healthy donors. In the study overall: Early release data held 85 million or so unique TCRs from HLA-typed donors. Study-level findings and limits: Some V segments could not be told apart, so they were left out, TRBV6-2 and TRBV6-3 among them.

PCR used 60 Vbeta primers and 13 Jbeta primers. The data were produced by immunoSEQ multiplex PCR, yet TCRdb's version contains in-frame clones alone and is incomplete. Of roughly 250,000 clones in the sample, over 70% were seen once. About this clone: Its antigen is as yet unknown.

The CDR3 sequence is 16 residues long. Germline lookup yields CDR1 SGHTA and CDR2 FQGNSA. The ends were cut back, 0 bases at V and 1 base at J, with 10 bases in the middle. Specimen: PBMCs. The sequence came from a girl aged 2 to 9 in good health and CMV-seronegative. This chain uses TRBV7-2 with TRBJ1-3, with a weak D call TRBD1 (5 bases). This chain's CDR3 is CASSLAPGTSGNTIYF. In DNA, the CDR3 is TGTGCCAGCAGCTTAGCGCCGGGGACTTCTGGAAACACCATATATTTT.